These T cell receptor beta chains were read from a single sample in a study of T cell responses to AZD1222 COVID-19 vaccine. The protocol was immunoSEQ multiplex PCR, while the TCRdb copy is restricted to in-frame clones and leaves out a portion. Counted here are over 50,000 clones, roughly 84% occurring once; the ten biggest clones make up about 7%. The source material was peripheral blood, sampled on day 0 of AZD1222 vaccination. The receptors originated from an adult in good health. The CDR3 runs from the conserved cysteine through the conserved F or W. D genes are given only for firm matches. Only part of the rows carry a size: once, few, many, or a class if the clone is expanded.

abundance: NA; j_gene: TRBJ1-1; d_gene: NA; v_gene: TRBV28; CDR3aa: CASSLAGATNTEAFF; CDR3nt: TGTGCCAGCAGTTTGGCAGGAGCAACGAACACTGAAGCTTTCTTT
abundance: NA; j_gene: TRBJ2-7; d_gene: NA; v_gene: TRBV7-9; CDR3aa: CASSLSQSYEQYF; CDR3nt: TGTGCCAGCAGCTTATCTCAGTCCTACGAGCAGTACTTC
abundance: NA; j_gene: TRBJ1-6; d_gene: NA; v_gene: TRBV19; CDR3aa: CASSREGRDNSPLHF; CDR3nt: TGTGCCAGTAGTCGAGAGGGCAGGGATAATTCACCCCTCCACTTT
abundance: NA; j_gene: TRBJ1-6; d_gene: NA; v_gene: TRBV11-2; CDR3aa: CASSLWASMGSSPLHF; CDR3nt: TGTGCCAGCAGCTTATGGGCCTCCATGGGGAGTTCACCCCTCCACTTT
abundance: NA; j_gene: TRBJ1-6; d_gene: NA; v_gene: TRBV7-2; CDR3aa: CASSLEFINSPLHF; CDR3nt: TGTGCCAGCAGCTTAGAGTTTATTAATTCACCCCTCCACTTT
abundance: NA; j_gene: TRBJ2-3; d_gene: NA; v_gene: TRBV27; CDR3aa: CASSPPGWGSTDTQYF; CDR3nt: TGTGCCAGCAGTCCCCCAGGGTGGGGGAGCACAGATACGCAGTATTTT
abundance: NA; j_gene: TRBJ1-6; d_gene: NA; v_gene: TRBV14; CDR3aa: CASSQIVWAPLHF; CDR3nt: TGTGCCAGCAGCCAAATCGTCTGGGCGCCCCTCCACTTT
abundance: NA; j_gene: TRBJ1-2; d_gene: NA; v_gene: TRBV9; CDR3aa: CASSVSPADRPEYGYTF; CDR3nt: TGTGCCAGCAGCGTAAGTCCGGCAGATCGCCCCGAATATGGCTACACCTTC
abundance: NA; j_gene: TRBJ1-2; d_gene: NA; v_gene: TRBV25-1; CDR3aa: CASSVGTLGGYTF; CDR3nt: TGTGCCAGCAGTGTTGGGACATTAGGAGGCTACACCTTC
abundance: NA; j_gene: TRBJ2-5; d_gene: NA; v_gene: TRBV24-1; CDR3aa: CATSERVRETQYF; CDR3nt: TGTGCCACCAGTGAACGGGTCAGGGAGACCCAGTACTTC
abundance: NA; j_gene: TRBJ1-2; d_gene: NA; v_gene: TRBV12-3/TRBV12-4; CDR3aa: CASSLVRGHGYTF; CDR3nt: TGTGCCAGCAGTTTAGTCAGGGGTCATGGCTACACCTTC
abundance: NA; j_gene: TRBJ1-2; d_gene: NA; v_gene: TRBV29-1; CDR3aa: CSVEDFGLLGYTF; CDR3nt: TGCAGCGTTGAAGATTTTGGGTTATTGGGCTACACCTTC
abundance: NA; j_gene: TRBJ2-7; d_gene: NA; v_gene: TRBV3-1/TRBV3-2; CDR3aa: CASSARPRDYYEQYF; CDR3nt: TGTGCCAGCAGCGCCCGGCCCAGGGATTACTACGAGCAGTACTTC
abundance: NA; j_gene: TRBJ2-7; d_gene: TRBD2; v_gene: TRBV6-5; CDR3aa: CASRGTSGVYEQYF; CDR3nt: TGTGCCAGCAGAGGGACTAGCGGGGTTTACGAGCAGTACTTC
abundance: NA; j_gene: TRBJ1-5; d_gene: NA; v_gene: TRBV2; CDR3aa: CASRKGGTKFQPQHF; CDR3nt: TGTGCCAGCAGGAAGGGGGGAACTAAATTCCAGCCCCAGCATTTT
abundance: NA; j_gene: TRBJ2-7; d_gene: NA; v_gene: TRBV2; CDR3aa: CASSEAAYEQYF; CDR3nt: TGTGCCAGCAGTGAAGCGGCCTACGAGCAGTACTTC
abundance: NA; j_gene: TRBJ1-1; d_gene: NA; v_gene: TRBV29-1; CDR3aa: CSVLPVGNGNTEAFF; CDR3nt: TGCAGCGTTCTCCCGGTCGGGAACGGGAACACTGAAGCTTTCTTT
abundance: once; j_gene: TRBJ2-7; d_gene: NA; v_gene: TRBV11-3; CDR3aa: CASSLGTAYEQYF; CDR3nt: TGTGCCAGCAGCTTAGGGACAGCCTACGAGCAGTACTTC
abundance: once; j_gene: TRBJ1-4; d_gene: NA; v_gene: TRBV9; CDR3aa: CASSVGRSGANEKLFF; CDR3nt: TGTGCCAGCAGCGTAGGTCGGTCAGGGGCTAATGAAAAACTGTTTTTT
abundance: once; j_gene: TRBJ2-1; d_gene: NA; v_gene: TRBV6-5; CDR3aa: CASRSHEQFF; CDR3nt: TGTGCCAGCAGGTCCCATGAGCAGTTCTTC
abundance: medium-sized; j_gene: TRBJ2-1; d_gene: NA; v_gene: TRBV5-1; CDR3aa: CASSLVSYNEQFF; CDR3nt: TGCGCCAGCAGCTTGGTATCCTACAATGAGCAGTTCTTC
abundance: NA; j_gene: TRBJ1-1; d_gene: TRBD1; v_gene: TRBV6-5; CDR3aa: CASSKTTGKNTEAFF; CDR3nt: TGTGCCAGCAGTAAAACGACAGGGAAGAACACTGAAGCTTTCTTT
abundance: NA; j_gene: TRBJ2-1; d_gene: TRBD1; v_gene: TRBV11-3; CDR3aa: CASSLVGTGGYNEQFF; CDR3nt: TGTGCCAGCAGCTTAGTGGGGACAGGAGGGTACAATGAGCAGTTCTTC
abundance: NA; j_gene: TRBJ2-1; d_gene: NA; v_gene: TRBV21-1; CDR3aa: CASSKALLDNEQFF; CDR3nt: TGTGCCAGCAGCAAAGCGCTTCTGGACAATGAGCAGTTCTTC
abundance: NA; j_gene: TRBJ1-6; d_gene: NA; v_gene: TRBV4-3; CDR3aa: CASSPARVQLHSPLHF; CDR3nt: TGCGCCAGCAGCCCCGCACGCGTCCAATTGCATTCACCCCTCCACTTT
abundance: few; j_gene: TRBJ2-3; d_gene: NA; v_gene: TRBV27; CDR3aa: CASSFGGSTDTQYF; CDR3nt: TGTGCCAGCAGTTTCGGGGGTAGCACAGATACGCAGTATTTT
abundance: NA; j_gene: TRBJ1-1; d_gene: NA; v_gene: TRBV6-2/TRBV6-3; CDR3aa: CASSHYPGVNTEAFF; CDR3nt: TGTGCCAGCAGTCACTACCCAGGGGTGAACACTGAAGCTTTCTTT
abundance: NA; j_gene: TRBJ2-5; d_gene: TRBD2; v_gene: TRBV4-2; CDR3aa: CASSPRLAGAEETQYF; CDR3nt: TGTGCCAGCAGCCCCCGACTAGCGGGGGCGGAAGAGACCCAGTACTTC